Each of the 17 T cell receptor beta chains below was sequenced from the same sample in a study of control samples from healthy donors and cancer patients. Assay: immunoSEQ multiplex PCR; the TCRdb copy retains only in-frame clones and omits some. The repertoire holds 110,000 or so clones, roughly 90% seen once, with under 20% in the top ten. Material: blood. The receptor set was obtained from a woman aged 45-65 years in good health.

The rearrangement uses TRBV6-2 or TRBV6-3 and TRBJ2-3; 7 bases are shared with TRBD1. CDR1 is MNHEY and CDR2 is SVGEGT in the germline V gene. V gave up 6 bases and J gave up 1 base; unmatched junction bases: 10. This CDR3 is built from 16 residues. In DNA, the CDR3 is TGTGCCAGCAGCCCTACAGGGGCTGCTGGCACAGATACGCAGTATTTT. It yields the protein CASSPTGAAGTDTQYF.

The chain combines TRBV5-4 with TRBJ2-7, with D tentatively TRBD2 (6 bases). Trimming stripped 2 bases from V and 1 base from J, with 16 bases between. The CDR3 covers 16 residues. Germline V lookup: CDR1 SGHNT, CDR2 YYREEE (reference sequence). The CDR3 DNA sequence: TGTGCCAGCAGCTTTCGGGCCTTAGCGGTGTCCTACGAGCAGTACTTC. Protein sequence: CASSFRALAVSYEQYF.

The chain recombines TRBV3-1 (or the pseudogene TRBV3-2) with TRBJ2-1, with D uncertain. Germline CDR1 LGHDT, CDR2 YNNKEL (reference sequence). The length of the CDR3 is 12 residues. The V gene lost 1 base and the J gene lost 5 bases, with 3 bases spanning the gap. The CDR3: CASSQADNEQFF. The CDR3 coding sequence is TGTGCCAGCAGCCAAGCCGACAATGAGCAGTTCTTC.

The chain recombines TRBV9 with TRBJ1-2; possibly TRBD1 for D (5 bases). This CDR3 is 16 amino acids long. V lost 6 bases and J 7 bases, leaving 25 bases between the germline ends. Germline V lookup: CDR1 SGDLS, CDR2 YYNGEE. CDR3 in DNA: TGTGCCAGCACACAAGGACCGAATACAGGAATTCCTGGCTACACCTTC. Its translation is CASTQGPNTGIPGYTF.

V and J are TRBV5-1 and TRBJ1-1, with a tentative D call TRBD1 (6 bases). CDR1 and CDR2 from the germline V gene are SGHRS and YFSETQ. The length of the CDR3 is 17 residues. The germline V and J ends were trimmed by 0 bases and 5 bases, with 20 bases remaining between them. The CDR3: CASSLEILGGLPTEAFF. DNA for the CDR3: TGCGCCAGCAGCTTGGAAATCCTAGGGGGGCTCCCGACTGAAGCTTTCTTT.

The genes are TRBV28 and TRBJ2-7; 7 nucleotides line up with TRBD2. The length of the CDR3 is 14 residues. With 3 bases clipped from V and 2 bases from J, the junction kept 4 bases outside the gene matches. Germline V gives CDR1 MDHEN, CDR2 SYDVKM. CDR3 DNA sequence: TGTGCCAGCAGTTTGAGAGGACTAGCCTACGAGCAGTACGTC. Residues: CASSLRGLAYEQYV.

This clone was picked up one time. The chain employs TRBV4-1 and TRBJ1-5; perhaps TRBD1 as D (5 bases). The V gene's germline CDR1 is MGHRA and CDR2 YSYEKL. The CDR3 spans 16 residues. Trimming took 4 bases from V and 2 from J, leaving 15 bases between them. This CDR3 reads CASSLMGDFGNQPQHF. The DNA for the CDR3 is TGCGCCAGCAGCCTCATGGGGGATTTCGGCAATCAGCCCCAGCATTTT.

The CDR3 sequence: CASSLSGSGTEAFF. Written as DNA, the CDR3 is TGCGCCAGCAGCCTCTCCGGGTCGGGTACTGAAGCTTTCTTT. The chain couples TRBV4-3 to TRBJ1-1; D not resolved. The CDR3 is made up of 14 amino acids. Trimming left V 4 bases short and J 5 bases short, with 14 bases between. Germline V lookup: CDR1 LGHNA, CDR2 YSLEER.

This chain uses TRBV5-1 with TRBJ2-7, with 8 bases identical to TRBD1. The J segment lost 6 bases and the V segment lost 0 bases, leaving 8 bases of the junction unmatched. The CDR3 consists of 15 residues. The germline V gene encodes CDR1 SGHRS and CDR2 YFSETQ. This chain's CDR3 is CASSLVGQGATEQYF. CDR3 DNA sequence: TGCGCCAGCAGCTTGGTAGGACAGGGTGCTACCGAGCAGTACTTC. The complete variable domain, with remaining parts taken from reference TRBV5-1 and TRBJ2-7, reads KAGVTQTPRYLIKTRGQQVTLSCSPISGHRSVSWYQQTPGQGLQFLFEYFSETQRNKGNFPGRFSGRQFSNSRSEMNVSTLELGDSALYLCASSLVGQGATEQYFGPGTRLTVT.

CDR3 sequence: CASSSPSGSYEQYF. DNA for the CDR3: TGCGCCAGCAGCTCGCCTAGCGGGTCCTACGAGCAGTACTTC. This chain joins TRBV5-1 and TRBJ2-7; 8 nucleotides align to TRBD2. This CDR3 comprises 14 residues. From germline, CDR1 is SGHRS and CDR2 YFSETQ. Trimming cost V 3 bases and J 1 base; bases outside gene matches: 3.

The rearrangement joins TRBV19 to TRBJ2-7; either TRBD1 or TRBD2 may supply D (6 bases each). From germline, CDR1 is LNHDA and CDR2 SQIVND (reference sequence). Trimming left V 4 bases short and J 3 bases short, with 13 bases between. The CDR3 covers 14 residues. The CDR3 is CASSRVGGGYEQYF. The DNA for the CDR3 is TGTGCCAGTAGTAGGGTCGGAGGGGGCTACGAGCAGTACTTC.

CDR3 DNA sequence: TGCGCCAGCAGCCAAGTGGGACAGGGCAATCAGCCCCAGCATTTT. Translating it yields CASSQVGQGNQPQHF. This chain uses TRBV4-1 with TRBJ1-5, with 8 bases that match TRBD1. This CDR3 contains 15 residues. Germline-derived CDR1 and CDR2 are MGHRA and YSYEKL. The ends lost 1 base at V and 2 bases at J; junction bases unmatched: 1.

The gene calls are TRBV7-8 and TRBJ2-7; D may be TRBD1 or TRBD2 (5 bases each). The germline CDR1 and CDR2 sequences are SGHVS and FQNEAQ. The CDR3 totals 16 residues. The V and J ends lost 1 base and 0 bases respectively, with 13 bases between them. Here the CDR3 DNA reads TGTGCCAGCAGCTTAGTGTTTCTGGGGACCTCCTACGAGCAGTACTTC. This sequence encodes CASSLVFLGTSYEQYF.

The chain employs TRBV19 and TRBJ1-6, with 7 bases identical to TRBD1. Germline CDR1 reads LNHDA; CDR2 reads SQIVND (reference sequence). J gave up 6 bases and V 7 bases, and 6 bases lay outside the gene matches. This CDR3 region has 14 residues. CDR3 amino acids: CASTLRDSNSPLHF. DNA of the CDR3: TGTGCCAGTACCCTCAGGGACAGTAATTCACCCCTCCACTTT.

J is TRBJ2-3 and V is TRBV5-6; tentatively, D is TRBD1 or TRBD2 (5 bases each). Germline-derived CDR1 and CDR2 are SGHDT and YYEEEE. Trimming removed 0 bases at V and 4 bases at J, with 6 bases between. CDR3 length: 13 amino acids. The CDR3, as DNA: TGTGCCAGCAGCTTGGGGGACGCAGATACGCAGTATTTT. This codes for CASSLGDADTQYF. Together with reference TRBV5-6 and TRBJ2-3, the CDR3 gives the full variable domain: DAGVTQSPTHLIKTRGQQVTLRCSPKSGHDTVSWYQQALGQGPQFIFQYYEEEERQRGNFPDRFSGHQFPNYSSELNVNALLLGDSALYLCASSLGDADTQYFGPGTRLTVL.

The rearrangement links TRBV7-2 to TRBJ2-1; 7 positions agree with TRBD2. The CDR3 length is 16 residues. Germline V lookup: CDR1 SGHTA, CDR2 FQGNSA. V lost 1 base to trimming and J lost 9 bases; unmatched junction nucleotides: 12. CDR3: CASSLEPGRAGSEQFF. CDR3 bases: TGTGCCAGCAGCTTAGAACCGGGGAGGGCCGGAAGTGAGCAGTTCTTC.

J is TRBJ1-6 and V is TRBV9, with D perhaps matching TRBD1 (5 bases). Trimming took off 0 bases at V and 11 bases at J, with 15 bases between the two ends. The V gene's germline CDR1 is SGDLS and CDR2 YYNGEE. The CDR3 covers 15 residues. The CDR3 nucleotides read TGTGCCAGCAGCGTAGATACGGGTCTAGGGGCACCCCTCCACTTT. It translates to CASSVDTGLGAPLHF.